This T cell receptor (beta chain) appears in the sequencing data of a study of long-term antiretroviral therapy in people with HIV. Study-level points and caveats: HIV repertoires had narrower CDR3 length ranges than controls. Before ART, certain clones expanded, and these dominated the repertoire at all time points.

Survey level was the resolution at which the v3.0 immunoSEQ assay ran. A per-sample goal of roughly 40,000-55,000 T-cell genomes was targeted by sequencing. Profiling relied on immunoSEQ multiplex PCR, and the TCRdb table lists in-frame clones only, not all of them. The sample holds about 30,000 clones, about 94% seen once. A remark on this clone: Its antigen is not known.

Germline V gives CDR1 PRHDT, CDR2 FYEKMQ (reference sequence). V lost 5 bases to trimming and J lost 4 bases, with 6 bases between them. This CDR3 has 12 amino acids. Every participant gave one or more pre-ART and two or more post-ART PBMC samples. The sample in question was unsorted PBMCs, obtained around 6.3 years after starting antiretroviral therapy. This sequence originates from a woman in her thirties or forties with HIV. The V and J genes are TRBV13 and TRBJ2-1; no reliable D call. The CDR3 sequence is CASSLRYNEQFF. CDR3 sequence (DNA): TGTGCCAGCAGCCTCCGATACAATGAGCAGTTCTTC.